This T cell receptor (beta chain) was found in a study of T cell repertoires in aging, cancer and after chemotherapy. The study, taken as a whole, reports: Age-matched healthy donors had significantly more diverse, less clonal blood TCR repertoires than untreated cancer patients.

TCR beta rearrangements were amplified from peripheral blood genomic DNA. The table lists this clonotype with a few counts. The antigen is not known. This CDR3 has 15 amino acids. V lost 5 bases and J 3 bases, leaving 13 bases between the germline ends. TRB rearrangements spanning V, D and J were amplified using mixed TRB-A/B primers. TCRdb passed the multiplex PCR reads through MiXCR, listing each CDR3 protein once. The sample shows some 1,900 distinct CDR3 sequences, 28% of them seen only once. The specimen was blood. This receptor was identified in a human donor with a solid tumor. This rearrangement joins TRBV12-3 or TRBV12-4 to TRBJ1-4; tentatively, D is TRBD1 (6 bases). The CDR3 region is CASSTTGSPNEKLFF. For the CDR3, the DNA is TGTGCCAGCAGTACAACAGGGTCGCCTAATGAAAAACTGTTTTTT.